This T cell receptor beta chain was observed in a study of cytomegalovirus exposure and HLA in healthy donors. PCR used 60 Vbeta primers and 13 Jbeta primers. Sequencing used immunoSEQ multiplex PCR; TCRdb keeps in-frame clones, though not all of them. The sample lists approximately 100,000 clones; around 80% were seen once. V gave up 4 bases and J gave up 0 bases; unmatched junction bases: 9. This CDR3 is built from 16 residues. Germline lookup yields CDR1 SGHRS and CDR2 YFSETQ. The receptor comes from a female donor in good health and CMV-seropositive. This chain uses TRBV5-1 with TRBJ1-2; the match to TRBD1 covers 7 bases. Sequenced material: PBMCs. The CDR3 region is CASSPHRDSTNYGYTF. As DNA, the CDR3 is TGCGCCAGCAGCCCCCACCGGGACAGCACTAACTATGGCTACACCTTC.